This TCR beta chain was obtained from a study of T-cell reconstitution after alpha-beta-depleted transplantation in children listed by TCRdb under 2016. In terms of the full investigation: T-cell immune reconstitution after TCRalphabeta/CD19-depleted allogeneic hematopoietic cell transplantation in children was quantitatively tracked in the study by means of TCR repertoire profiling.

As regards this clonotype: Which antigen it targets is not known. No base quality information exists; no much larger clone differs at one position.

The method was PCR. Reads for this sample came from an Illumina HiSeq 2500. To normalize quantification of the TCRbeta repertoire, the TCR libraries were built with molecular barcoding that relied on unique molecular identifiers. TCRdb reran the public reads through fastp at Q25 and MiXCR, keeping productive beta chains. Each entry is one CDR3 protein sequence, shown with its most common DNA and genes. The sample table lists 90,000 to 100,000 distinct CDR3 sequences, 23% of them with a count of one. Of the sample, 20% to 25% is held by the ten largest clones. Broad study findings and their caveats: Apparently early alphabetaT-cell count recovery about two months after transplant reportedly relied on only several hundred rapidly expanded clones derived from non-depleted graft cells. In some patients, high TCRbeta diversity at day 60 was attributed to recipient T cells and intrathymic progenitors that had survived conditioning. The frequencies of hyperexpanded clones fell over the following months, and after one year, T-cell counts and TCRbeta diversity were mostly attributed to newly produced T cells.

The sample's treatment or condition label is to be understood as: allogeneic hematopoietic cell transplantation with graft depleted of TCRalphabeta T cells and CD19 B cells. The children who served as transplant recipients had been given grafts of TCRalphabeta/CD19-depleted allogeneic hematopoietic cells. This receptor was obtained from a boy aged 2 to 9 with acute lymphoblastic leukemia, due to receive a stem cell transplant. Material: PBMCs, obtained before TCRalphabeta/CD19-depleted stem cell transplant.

In nucleotides, the sequence is TGTGCCAGCAGTTGGGGGTTGGGTAGGATGAACACTGAAGCTTTCTTT. It translates as CASSWGLGRMNTEAFF. The sequence is built from TRBV27 and TRBJ1-1; TRBD1 might be the D gene, on 5 matching bases. From a lookup of the germline V gene (reference sequence), CDR1 and CDR2 are MNHEY and SMNVEV. Taken from cysteine to phenylalanine, the CDR3 has 16 residues. Only the CDR3 DNA is retained, 48 bases long and in frame from the first base. V and J lose 4 bases and 0 bases, and a span of 15 bases separates them.